Listed here are 13 T cell receptor beta chains from one sample, sequenced in a study of blood T cell repertoires in COVID-19. Here immunoSEQ multiplex PCR was the method, and the copy in TCRdb shows in-frame clones only, minus some. The sample carries approximately 64,000 clones, over 65% recorded once. Input material: peripheral blood. Receptors originate from a woman in her seventies with acute or convalescent COVID-19.

This chain connects TRBV9 to TRBJ2-1; 9 bases align to TRBD2. Germline V CDR1 and CDR2: SGDLS, YYNGEE. The CDR3 sequence is 13 residues long. V shed 2 bases and J 9 bases; nucleotides not matched to a gene: 3. The CDR3 nucleotides read TGTGCCAGCAGCGTGGGACTAGCAGGTGAGCAGTTCTTC. This codes for CASSVGLAGEQFF. The full variable domain, with the rest looked up from reference TRBV9 and TRBJ2-1, is DSGVTQTPKHLITATGQRVTLRCSPRSGDLSVYWYQQSLDQGLQFLIQYYNGEERAKGNILERFSAQQFPDLHSELNLSSLELGDSALYFCASSVGLAGEQFFGPGTRLTVL.

This clone has just a few counts. The rearrangement links TRBV29-1 to TRBJ1-1; D ambiguous. The CDR3 spans 13 residues. Germline loops: CDR1 SQVTM, CDR2 ANQGSEA. The V end was cut by 6 bases, the J end by 0 bases, with 11 bases between. This chain's CDR3 is CSVGGDLNTEAFF. The CDR3 DNA reads as TGCAGCGTCGGCGGAGACTTGAACACTGAAGCTTTCTTT.

This rearrangement joins TRBV2 to TRBJ1-6; TRBD1 is a possible D gene (5 bases). Germline V CDR1 and CDR2: SNHLY, FYNNEI. The CDR3 consists of 15 residues. V shed 5 bases and J shed 6 bases, with 14 bases lying between them. The CDR3 spells CASSSTDIANSPLHF. The CDR3 region has the DNA TGTGCCAGCAGTTCGACGGACATAGCTAATTCACCCCTCCACTTT.

Here the CDR3 reads CASSKTSGGAETQYF. The CDR3 DNA follows: TGTGCCAGCAGCAAGACTAGCGGGGGGGCGGAGACCCAGTACTTC. The V gene is TRBV7-9, the J gene TRBJ2-5; the match to TRBD2 covers 14 bases. J gave up 5 bases and V 5 bases, and 4 bases lay outside the gene matches. Germline CDR1 and CDR2: SEHNR and FQNEAQ (reference sequence). The CDR3 consists of 15 residues. Variable domain in full (rest from reference TRBV7-9 and TRBJ2-5): DTGVSQNPRHKITKRGQNVTFRCDPISEHNRLYWYRQTLGQGPEFLTYFQNEAQLEKSRLLSDRFSAERPKGSFSTLEIQRTEQGDSAMYLCASSKTSGGAETQYFGPGTRLLVL.

V and J are TRBV21-1 and TRBJ2-7; TRBD1 is taken as the D call from the table, unchecked against the DNA. TRBV21-1 is tagged as a pseudogene. The CDR3 has 15 residues. For the CDR3, the DNA is TGTGCCAGCAGCAAAGCGCTAGGGGTTAGGTACGAGCAGTACTTC. The encoded protein is CASSKALGVRYEQYF.

The chain uses TRBV19 and TRBJ1-5; possible D gene TRBD1, 6 bases. The CDR3 has 15 residues. The V and J ends lost 5 bases and 5 bases respectively, with 16 bases between them. In germline, CDR1 is LNHDA, CDR2 SQIVND (reference sequence). DNA of the CDR3: TGTGCCAGTAGTCTTGGCAGGCCAGGGGATCAGCCCCAGCATTTT. Translated, it gives CASSLGRPGDQPQHF.

CDR3 in DNA: TGTGCCAGCAGTTACGGCGGAGGGGGCGGATGGGAGACCCAGTACTTC. Amino acids: CASSYGGGGGWETQYF. V is TRBV6-2 or TRBV6-3 and J is TRBJ2-5; tentative D call: TRBD1 (7 bases). Trimming left V 2 bases short and J 5 bases short, with 18 bases between. There are 16 residues in the CDR3. Germline-derived CDR1 and CDR2 are MNHEY and SVGEGT.

The chain carries TRBV3-1 (or the pseudogene TRBV3-2) and TRBJ1-1; no clear D. This CDR3 is 14 amino acids long. The V end lost 3 bases, the J end lost 3 bases, and 11 bases lay between the germline ends. Germline CDR1 LGHDT, CDR2 YNNKEL (reference sequence). The CDR3 nucleotides read TGTGCCAGCAGCCACCGGGGAAGGTACACTGAAGCTTTCTTT. This sequence encodes CASSHRGRYTEAFF.

The chain combines TRBV18 with TRBJ1-4, with D possibly TRBD1 on 6 matching bases. Germline V lookup: CDR1 KGHSH, CDR2 LQKENI. This CDR3 contains 16 residues. Trimming took 6 bases from V and 3 from J, leaving 17 bases between them. The DNA of the CDR3 is TGTGCCAGCTCTGACACCCCAGGGGCCTCTAATGAAAAACTGTTTTTT. Protein sequence: CASSDTPGASNEKLFF.

The J gene is TRBJ2-1, the V gene TRBV19; D not resolved. There are 16 residues in the CDR3. The V gene lost 3 bases and the J gene lost 1 base, with 13 bases spanning the gap. Germline CDR1 is LNHDA and CDR2 is SQIVND (reference sequence). CDR3 DNA sequence: TGTGCCAGTAGTATTAGAAGAACCCTATCCTACAATGAGCAGTTCTTC. This translates into CASSIRRTLSYNEQFF.

The chain uses TRBV14 and TRBJ2-1, with TRBD2 matching over 9 bases. Germline V gene sequence: CDR1 SGHDN, CDR2 FVKESK. The V gene end was trimmed by 0 bases and the J gene end by 7 bases; junction bases not matched to a gene: 13. The CDR3 sequence is 18 residues long. Written as DNA, the CDR3 is TGTGCCAGCAGCCAAGATCTGGGTAGCGGGAGACTAAGGAATGAGCAGTTCTTC. Protein: CASSQDLGSGRLRNEQFF.

This sequence joins TRBV5-6 and TRBJ2-3, with no clear D. Germline lookup yields CDR1 SGHDT and CDR2 YYEEEE. V shed 2 bases and J shed 2 bases, with 9 bases lying between them. This CDR3 is 14 amino acids long. Here the CDR3 DNA reads TGTGCCAGCAGCTTTGGTACTCACACAGATACGCAGTATTTT. Residues: CASSFGTHTDTQYF.

The DNA of the CDR3 is TGTGCCAGCAGTAAGCAGGGGAATCAGCCCCAGCATTTT. Its translation: CASSKQGNQPQHF. The chain uses TRBV2 and TRBJ1-5; tentatively, D is TRBD1 (6 bases). Germline CDR1 and CDR2: SNHLY and FYNNEI. The CDR3 spans 13 residues. V lost 5 bases and J lost 4, with 9 bases in between.